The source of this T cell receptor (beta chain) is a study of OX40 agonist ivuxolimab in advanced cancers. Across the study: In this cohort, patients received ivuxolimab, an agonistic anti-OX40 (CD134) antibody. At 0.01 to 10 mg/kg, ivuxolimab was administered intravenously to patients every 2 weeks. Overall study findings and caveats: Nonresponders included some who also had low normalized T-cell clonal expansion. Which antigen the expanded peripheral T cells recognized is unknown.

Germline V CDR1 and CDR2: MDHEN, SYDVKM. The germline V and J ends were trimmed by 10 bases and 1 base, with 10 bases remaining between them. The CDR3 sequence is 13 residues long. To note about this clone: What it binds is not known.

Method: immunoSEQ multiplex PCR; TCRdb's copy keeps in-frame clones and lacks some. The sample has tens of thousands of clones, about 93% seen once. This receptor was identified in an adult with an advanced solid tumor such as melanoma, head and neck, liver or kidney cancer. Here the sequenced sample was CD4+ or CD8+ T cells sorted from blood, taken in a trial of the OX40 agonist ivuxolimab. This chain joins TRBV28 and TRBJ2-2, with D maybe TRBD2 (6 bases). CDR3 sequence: CATRGVNTGELFF. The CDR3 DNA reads TGTGCCACCCGCGGGGTGAACACCGGGGAGCTGTTTTTT.